Listed below are T cell receptor beta chains from one sample, sequenced in a study of blood T cell repertoires in COVID-19. Libraries were prepared by immunoSEQ multiplex PCR; TCRdb keeps only in-frame clonotypes and omits some of them. The sample holds 250,000 to 300,000 clones, 86% seen once. Material: peripheral blood. The origin of the receptors is a woman under 40 with active or convalescent COVID-19. The CDR3 runs from the conserved cysteine through the conserved F or W. Each record gives: clone size, D gene, J gene, V gene, CDR3 DNA, CDR3 protein. A D gene is named only where the DNA matches it firmly. Only part of the rows carry a size: once, few, many, or a class if the clone is expanded.

abundance: NA
d_gene: TRBD1
j_gene: TRBJ1-5
v_gene: TRBV19
CDR3nt: TGTGCCAGTAGTATAGACCATTACAGGGGGCTGGGTCAGCCCCAGCATTTT
CDR3aa: CASSIDHYRGLGQPQHF

abundance: NA
d_gene: TRBD1
j_gene: TRBJ1-1
v_gene: TRBV28
CDR3nt: TGTGCCAGCAGAACCGGACAGGGGGCGTATAACACTGAAGCTTTCTTT
CDR3aa: CASRTGQGAYNTEAFF

abundance: NA
d_gene: NA
j_gene: TRBJ1-1
v_gene: TRBV19
CDR3nt: TGTGCCAGTAGCATCAGGCGTCCCTTTGGGAACACTGAAGCTTTCTTT
CDR3aa: CASSIRRPFGNTEAFF

abundance: NA
d_gene: NA
j_gene: TRBJ2-7
v_gene: TRBV19
CDR3nt: TGTGCCAGTAGTAATTCAGGTTCTTTCTACGAGCAGTACTTC
CDR3aa: CASSNSGSFYEQYF

abundance: once
d_gene: NA
j_gene: TRBJ1-1
v_gene: TRBV7-6
CDR3nt: TGTGCCAGCAGTCCTTCCGTGTCTGGGGCAGCTTTCTTT
CDR3aa: CASSPSVSGAAFF

abundance: NA
d_gene: TRBD1
j_gene: TRBJ1-2
v_gene: TRBV19
CDR3nt: TGTGCCAGTACCCTTCCCGGGACAGGCGGTGGCTACACCTTC
CDR3aa: CASTLPGTGGGYTF

abundance: NA
d_gene: TRBD2
j_gene: TRBJ2-7
v_gene: TRBV6-5
CDR3nt: TGTGCCAGCAGTTACTCATCCTTTGGGGGGGTAGGAGAGCAGTACTTC
CDR3aa: CASSYSSFGGVGEQYF

abundance: few
d_gene: NA
j_gene: TRBJ2-7
v_gene: TRBV6-5
CDR3nt: TGTGCCAGCTCGGGGGCCTACGAGCAGTACTTC
CDR3aa: CASSGAYEQYF

abundance: NA
d_gene: NA
j_gene: TRBJ2-4
v_gene: TRBV7-2
CDR3nt: TGTGCCAGCAGCCCTGACATAGCCAAAAACATTCAGTACTTC
CDR3aa: CASSPDIAKNIQYF

abundance: NA
d_gene: TRBD2
j_gene: TRBJ2-5
v_gene: TRBV30
CDR3nt: TGTGCCTGGAGTGCCCGAGCGGGGGGCGCCCTGGAGACCCAGTACTTC
CDR3aa: CAWSARAGGALETQYF

abundance: once
d_gene: NA
j_gene: TRBJ2-3
v_gene: TRBV5-1
CDR3nt: TGCGCCAGCAGCTTGTGGGGCACGGATACGCAGTATTTT
CDR3aa: CASSLWGTDTQYF

abundance: few
d_gene: NA
j_gene: TRBJ1-2
v_gene: TRBV7-2
CDR3nt: TGTGCCAGCAGCATGTCCGGACCGGAGGCTGCGGGCTATGGCTACACCTTC
CDR3aa: CASSMSGPEAAGYGYTF

abundance: few
d_gene: NA
j_gene: TRBJ1-1
v_gene: TRBV28
CDR3nt: TGTGCCAGCAGTTTACCGCGGAGGGCGATTAAGGACACTGAAGCTTTCTTT
CDR3aa: CASSLPRRAIKDTEAFF

abundance: once
d_gene: NA
j_gene: TRBJ2-5
v_gene: TRBV5-1
CDR3nt: TGCGCCAGCAGCGCTGGAAGCGGATGGGAGACCCAGTACTTC
CDR3aa: CASSAGSGWETQYF

abundance: NA
d_gene: NA
j_gene: TRBJ2-7
v_gene: TRBV7-9
CDR3nt: TGTGCCAGCAGCTTAGGGACTGAACCCTACGAGCAGTACTTC
CDR3aa: CASSLGTEPYEQYF

abundance: few
d_gene: NA
j_gene: TRBJ1-5
v_gene: TRBV5-8
CDR3nt: TGTGCCAGCAGCTTGGTGACAGGCAAGAATCAGCCCCAGCATTTT
CDR3aa: CASSLVTGKNQPQHF

abundance: NA
d_gene: NA
j_gene: TRBJ2-2
v_gene: TRBV7-9
CDR3nt: TGTGCCAGCAGCTTAGGGACACCTAACACCGGGGAGCTGTTTTTT
CDR3aa: CASSLGTPNTGELFF

abundance: NA
d_gene: NA
j_gene: TRBJ1-4
v_gene: TRBV2
CDR3nt: TGTGCCAGCGTCTCAGGGTTCAGGAATGAAAAACTGTTTTTT
CDR3aa: CASVSGFRNEKLFF

abundance: NA
d_gene: NA
j_gene: TRBJ2-1
v_gene: TRBV29-1
CDR3nt: TGCAGCGTTGAAGCACGGGGGGCGCTTGGAGATGAGCAGTTCTTC
CDR3aa: CSVEARGALGDEQFF